This TCR beta chain was captured by sequencing in a study of T cell responses to AZD1222 COVID-19 vaccine. Across the study: Second doses at about 4 or about 12 weeks were pooled. Study-level points and caveats: Compared with day 0, the breadth and depth of the Spike-specific TCR repertoire rose significantly after two doses of AZD1222. Among those given AZD1222, only 5 to 7 were seropositive at baseline. Donors were chiefly white British, with a greater number of females, and clonal diversity was perhaps underestimated.

With respect to this clone: Its antigen is not known.

V shed 2 bases and J 6 bases; nucleotides not matched to a gene: 4. The CDR3 is 12 residues long. CDR1 GTSNPN and CDR2 SVGIG come from the germline V gene (reference sequence). Assay used: immunoSEQ multiplex PCR; TCRdb lists only in-frame clones, some missing. This sample carries more than 150,000 clones, almost 95% of them seen once, and the ten largest clones take 7% to 9.5%. The chain uses TRBV30 and TRBJ2-7, with TRBD1 matching 7 bases. The input for sequencing was peripheral blood, taken on day 0 of AZD1222 vaccination. The source of this sequence is an adult in good health. The CDR3 DNA reads TGTGCCTGGAGTCCGACAGGGATCGAGCAGTACTTC. Amino acids: CAWSPTGIEQYF.